The rows below give T cell receptor beta chains drawn from one sample of a study of T cells in Graves' hyperthyroidism and ophthalmopathy. One entry per CDR3 protein results from TCRdb running MiXCR on the multiplex PCR reads. The sample holds around 200,000 distinct CDR3 sequences; 15% to 20% are singletons and the top ten take approximately 28%. Sequenced input: blood. These receptors all come from a woman between 45 and 65 years old with Graves' hyperthyroidism. The CDR3 runs from the conserved cysteine through the conserved F or W. Fields, in order: V gene, clone size, D gene, J gene, CDR3 DNA, CDR3 protein. A D gene is named only where the DNA matches it firmly. Clone size is shown for a subset of rows, as once, few, many or a class of expanded clone.

V: TRBV20-1
size: many
D: TRBD1
J: TRBJ2-3
DNA: TGCAGTGCTAGCCTTCTGATGCGGGACAGGGGCACAGATACGCAGTATTTT
CDR3: CSASLLMRDRGTDTQYF

V: TRBV6-1
size: many
D: NA
J: TRBJ1-5
DNA: TGTGCCAGCCGGGCGGGAAACAGCAATCAGCCCCAGCATTTT
CDR3: CASRAGNSNQPQHF

V: TRBV4-2
size: few
D: NA
J: TRBJ1-1
DNA: TGTGCCAGCAGCCCTCAACAGGGATTGAACACTGAAGCTTTCTTT
CDR3: CASSPQQGLNTEAFF

V: TRBV5-1
size: few
D: TRBD2
J: TRBJ2-7
DNA: TGCGCCAGCAGCGCTAGCGGGAGCTTCTACGAGCAGTACTTC
CDR3: CASSASGSFYEQYF

V: TRBV20-1
size: NA
D: NA
J: TRBJ1-1
DNA: TGCAGCCCCTCCCCCCGGGGAAACACTGAAGCTTTCTTT
CDR3: CSPSPRGNTEAFF

V: TRBV5-1
size: few
D: TRBD1
J: TRBJ1-1
DNA: TGCGCCAGCATGGATCGGACAGGGGACACTGAAGCTTTCTTT
CDR3: CASMDRTGDTEAFF

V: TRBV28
size: many
D: NA
J: TRBJ1-5
DNA: TGTGCCAGCGGACTAGCGGGACTCAACAATCAGCCCCAGCATTTT
CDR3: CASGLAGLNNQPQHF

V: TRBV6-5
size: many
D: NA
J: TRBJ2-7
DNA: TGTGCCAGCAGTTACTCGGGTGGGATTTACGAGCAGTACTTC
CDR3: CASSYSGGIYEQYF

V: TRBV27
size: many
D: NA
J: TRBJ2-3
DNA: TGTGCCAGCAGTTTAGGGCAATCCGGGACACCTAGCACAGATACGCAGTATTTT
CDR3: CASSLGQSGTPSTDTQYF

V: TRBV18
size: many
D: NA
J: TRBJ2-2
DNA: TGTGCCAGCTCGCATTCAGGATACACCGGGGAGCTGTTTTTT
CDR3: CASSHSGYTGELFF

V: TRBV12-3/TRBV12-4
size: NA
D: NA
J: TRBJ2-7
DNA: TGTGCCAGCACCTGGGACACTTCCTACGAGCAGTACTTC
CDR3: CASTWDTSYEQYF

V: TRBV15
size: many
D: TRBD1
J: TRBJ2-7
DNA: TGTGCCACCAGCAGAGCGGGACAGGGAATGGACGAGCAGTACTTC
CDR3: CATSRAGQGMDEQYF

V: TRBV18
size: NA
D: NA
J: TRBJ1-1
DNA: TGTGCCAGCTCACCGAACCTGGGGATGAACACTGAAGCTTTCTTT
CDR3: CASSPNLGMNTEAFF

V: TRBV30
size: NA
D: NA
J: TRBJ2-5
DNA: TGTGCCTGGAGCTGGGCGAACCAAGAGACCCAGTACTTC
CDR3: CAWSWANQETQYF

V: TRBV15
size: NA
D: TRBD1
J: TRBJ1-5
DNA: TGTGCCACCAGCACGGACAGGGGGCTTCAGCCCCGGCATTTT
CDR3: CATSTDRGLQPRHF

V: TRBV11-2
size: many
D: NA
J: TRBJ1-2
DNA: TGTGCCAGCAGCTTAGTTAGTGCAGGATACTATGGCTACACCTTC
CDR3: CASSLVSAGYYGYTF

V: TRBV18
size: many
D: TRBD1
J: TRBJ1-1
DNA: TGTGCCAGCACACGGGACAGGACCTCTGAAGCTTTCTTT
CDR3: CASTRDRTSEAFF

V: TRBV29-1
size: many
D: TRBD1
J: TRBJ2-7
DNA: TGCAGCGTTGAAGACCACAGGGGCCCCTACGAGCAGTACTTC
CDR3: CSVEDHRGPYEQYF

V: TRBV5-1
size: many
D: TRBD1
J: TRBJ2-3
DNA: TGCGCCAGCAGCTTGACAGGGGTTAGAGATACGCAGTATTTT
CDR3: CASSLTGVRDTQYF

V: TRBV2
size: many
D: NA
J: TRBJ1-6
DNA: TGTGCCAGCAGGGCAAACGGGGGTGATTCACCCCTCCACTTT
CDR3: CASRANGGDSPLHF

V: TRBV20-1
size: many
D: NA
J: TRBJ1-1
DNA: TGCAGTGCTGGGGCGGAACCCGGAAGGGACACTGAAGCTTTCTTT
CDR3: CSAGAEPGRDTEAFF

V: TRBV7-3
size: many
D: NA
J: TRBJ1-3
DNA: TGTGCCAGCAGCTTAACCCCAGGAAACACCATATATTTT
CDR3: CASSLTPGNTIYF

V: TRBV4-2
size: NA
D: TRBD1
J: TRBJ1-2
DNA: TGTGCCAGCAGCCAACGGGAGACAGGGGATCGACACTATGGCTACACCTTC
CDR3: CASSQRETGDRHYGYTF

V: TRBV25-1
size: many
D: NA
J: TRBJ2-2
DNA: TGTGCCAGCAGTAACACCTGGACGTTCGCGAACACCGGGGAGCTGTTTTTT
CDR3: CASSNTWTFANTGELFF

V: TRBV7-2
size: many
D: NA
J: TRBJ2-7
DNA: TGTGCCAGCACCCTGGGGGGGCCGGTCTACGAGCAGTACTTC
CDR3: CASTLGGPVYEQYF

V: TRBV12-3/TRBV12-4
size: many
D: TRBD1
J: TRBJ1-6
DNA: TGTGCCAGCAGTTGGACAGGGGGAAATTCACCCCTCCACTTT
CDR3: CASSWTGGNSPLHF

V: TRBV11-3
size: many
D: TRBD2
J: TRBJ2-3
DNA: TGTGCCAGCAGCTTTACATCACTAGCGGGGGGGCCTTACACAGATACGCAGTATTTT
CDR3: CASSFTSLAGGPYTDTQYF

V: TRBV9
size: once
D: NA
J: TRBJ1-3
DNA: TGTGCCAGCAGCGCTAGTAGAGCAGTGGTGAACTCTGGAAACACCATATATTTT
CDR3: CASSASRAVVNSGNTIYF

V: TRBV6-2/TRBV6-3
size: many
D: NA
J: TRBJ2-5
DNA: TGTGCCAGCAGTCCCGGGGAGGAGACCCAGTACTTC
CDR3: CASSPGEETQYF

V: TRBV18
size: many
D: NA
J: TRBJ1-4
DNA: TGTGCCAGCTCACCAGGACAGCCGAATGAAAAACTGTTTTTT
CDR3: CASSPGQPNEKLFF

V: TRBV29-1
size: many
D: TRBD1
J: TRBJ2-7
DNA: TGCAGCGTTGGAGGGGACAGGGGTTTTTACGAGCAGTACTTC
CDR3: CSVGGDRGFYEQYF

V: TRBV5-1
size: many
D: TRBD2
J: TRBJ2-1
DNA: TGCGCCAGCAGCTTACCAATAGCGGGGGGCGACAATGAGCAGTTCTTC
CDR3: CASSLPIAGGDNEQFF

V: TRBV16
size: many
D: TRBD1
J: TRBJ1-3
DNA: TGTGCCAGCAGCCAACTGGACAGGGGCGACACCATATATTTT
CDR3: CASSQLDRGDTIYF

V: TRBV15
size: few
D: TRBD1
J: TRBJ2-1
DNA: TGTGCCACCAGCAGAGAGGGGGTGGTGGACAGGGCGGGCTCCTACAATGAGCAGTTCTTC
CDR3: CATSREGVVDRAGSYNEQFF

V: TRBV29-1
size: NA
D: TRBD2
J: TRBJ2-7
DNA: TGCAGCGTTGGGCGGAACGGGAGGGAGCAGTACTTC
CDR3: CSVGRNGREQYF

V: TRBV28
size: NA
D: NA
J: TRBJ2-5
DNA: TGTGCCAGCGGATCAAGGGGGGGGCCGGGTTTGAAGACCCAGTACTTC
CDR3: CASGSRGGPGLKTQYF

V: TRBV28
size: many
D: NA
J: TRBJ1-2
DNA: TGTGCCAGTAGTGTGTCCGACTATGGCTACACCTTC
CDR3: CASSVSDYGYTF

V: TRBV19
size: many
D: TRBD1
J: TRBJ2-1
DNA: TGTGCCAGTCGAAGGGGGCAAGGTAATAATGAGCAGTTCTTC
CDR3: CASRRGQGNNEQFF

V: TRBV7-9
size: many
D: NA
J: TRBJ1-5
DNA: TGTGCCAGCAGCGAAAGGGGCCACAATCAGCCCCAGCATTTT
CDR3: CASSERGHNQPQHF

V: TRBV11-2
size: many
D: NA
J: TRBJ1-2
DNA: TGTGCCAGCAGCTTAGATCCGGGGGCTCCATTATATGGCTACACCTTC
CDR3: CASSLDPGAPLYGYTF

V: TRBV2
size: many
D: NA
J: TRBJ2-1
DNA: TGTGCCAGCAGTGCTCAGGGAAATGAGCAGTTCTTC
CDR3: CASSAQGNEQFF

V: TRBV7-9
size: many
D: TRBD2
J: TRBJ2-7
DNA: TGTGCCGCGGGAGCACATTTCTACGAGCAGTACTTC
CDR3: CAAGAHFYEQYF

V: TRBV18
size: many
D: TRBD2
J: TRBJ2-1
DNA: TGTGCCAGCGCGGGGGGCGATGAGCAGTTCTTC
CDR3: CASAGGDEQFF

V: TRBV5-1
size: many
D: NA
J: TRBJ1-1
DNA: TGCGCCAGCAGCTTGGAGGGGTACGACACTGAAGCTTTCTTT
CDR3: CASSLEGYDTEAFF

V: TRBV5-1
size: many
D: TRBD1
J: TRBJ2-3
DNA: TGCGCCAGCAGATCTATGGGACAGTCCGTTGGTGATACGCAGTATTTT
CDR3: CASRSMGQSVGDTQYF

V: TRBV7-3
size: NA
D: NA
J: TRBJ1-5
DNA: TGTGCCAGCAGCTCGCCATCGAGGGAGGGTCAGCCCCAGCATTTT
CDR3: CASSSPSREGQPQHF

V: TRBV7-9
size: many
D: TRBD2
J: TRBJ2-1
DNA: TGTGCCAGCAGCCCACGGGGGGGAAACAATGAGCAGTTCTTC
CDR3: CASSPRGGNNEQFF

V: TRBV11-2
size: many
D: NA
J: TRBJ2-5
DNA: TGTGCCAGCAGCTTAAGAAGGGTCCAGTACTTC
CDR3: CASSLRRVQYF

V: TRBV7-9
size: many
D: NA
J: TRBJ2-1
DNA: TGTGCCAGCAGCTTGATTTCAGGGAGTGAGCAGTTCTTC
CDR3: CASSLISGSEQFF

V: TRBV6-1
size: NA
D: NA
J: TRBJ2-1
DNA: TGTGCCAGCAGTGAACAACAGAAGCAGTTCTTC
CDR3: CASSEQQKQFF

V: TRBV6-4
size: few
D: NA
J: TRBJ1-5
DNA: TGTGCCAGCAGCCCACTTGGGGGCAATCAGCCCCAGCATTTT
CDR3: CASSPLGGNQPQHF

V: TRBV7-2
size: many
D: TRBD1
J: TRBJ2-5
DNA: TGTGCCAGCAGCTTCGACGGGACAGGGGGCAGGGAGACCCAGTACTTC
CDR3: CASSFDGTGGRETQYF